This T cell receptor (beta chain) was obtained from a study of vaccination and CD4 T cells after COVID-19. Study-level information: The convalescents, six males and four females, included two who were Hispanic.

Looked up from germline, CDR1 is LNHDA and CDR2 is SQIVND (reference sequence). The CDR3 runs 12 residues. V shed 6 bases and J shed 9 bases, with 12 bases lying between them. Regarding treatment: approximately nine-day PBMC culture with coronavirus spike peptide pools or control peptides (ViraFEST assay). Those CD4+ T cells from the unexposed donor predate the COVID-19 pandemic (2011-2018). For this clonotype: The antigen is undetermined.

An Oncomine TCR Beta short-read assay was used to sequence the DNA from cultured CD4+ T cells. TCRdb itself ran the PCR reads through MiXCR, one entry per CDR3 protein. Of about 9,700 distinct CDR3 sequences in the sample, under 60% were seen once. The chain couples TRBV19 to TRBJ2-1, with TRBD1 as a possible D gene (5 bases). The clonotype comes from a human donor in good health. Sequences were obtained from CD4+ T cells from blood, cultured in vitro. The CDR3 loop is CASSGMGPEQFF. DNA for the CDR3: TGTGCCAGTAGCGGTATGGGGCCTGAGCAGTTCTTC.